A single sample is the source of the 22 T cell receptor beta chains below, sequenced in a study of a mutant IDH1 vaccine in newly diagnosed glioma. Antigen specificity for these receptors is unknown. Sample time point: week 11, during vaccination. Mutant IDH1 20-mer peptide, at 300 ug, made up each vaccine dose, with topical imiquimod. Data came from immunoSEQ multiplex PCR; TCRdb stores just in-frame clones and leaves some out. In the table there are tens of thousands of clones, under 90% of which are singletons. The sample in question was PBMCs, obtained from a glioma patient whose treatment included an IDH1 peptide vaccine. The source is a man aged 45-65 years with glioma.

The chain has TRBV19 and TRBJ1-2, with D possibly TRBD1 on 6 matching bases. CDR3 length: 15 residues. V was pared by 7 bases and J by 4 bases, with 19 bases between. Germline-derived CDR1 and CDR2 are LNHDA and SQIVND (reference sequence). The CDR3 here is CASTPPPDRFYGYTF. The CDR3 DNA sequence: TGTGCCAGTACCCCGCCCCCCGACAGGTTCTATGGCTACACCTTC.

J is TRBJ1-5 and V is TRBV27; D is unresolved. The germline V gene encodes CDR1 MNHEY and CDR2 SMNVEV (reference sequence). Deletions cut 5 bases from V and 7 bases from J, with 12 bases between. CDR3 length: 13 residues. The CDR3 spells CASSPALKQPQHF. CDR3 in DNA: TGTGCCAGCAGTCCCGCCCTGAAGCAGCCCCAGCATTTT.

A single count supports this clone. This sequence joins TRBV19 and TRBJ1-5, with D maybe TRBD1 (5 bases). From germline, CDR1 is LNHDA and CDR2 SQIVND (reference sequence). The V gene lost 4 bases and the J gene lost 3 bases, with 7 bases spanning the gap. CDR3 size: 13 residues. The chain's CDR3 is CASSTDTNQPQHF. In DNA, the CDR3 is TGTGCCAGTAGTACGGACACCAATCAGCCCCAGCATTTT.

This clone was recorded only once. The chain couples TRBV10-3 to TRBJ1-3, with D uncertain. The germline CDR1 and CDR2 sequences are ENHRY and SYGVKD. The CDR3 is 11 residues long. V gave up 8 bases and J gave up 4 bases, with 6 bases separating them. In nucleotides, the CDR3 is TGTGCCATCGATCTCGGAAACACCATATATTTT. Its translation: CAIDLGNTIYF.

The chain carries TRBV28 and TRBJ1-2, with 9 bases aligning to TRBD1. This CDR3 comprises 14 residues. V shed 4 bases and J 2 bases; nucleotides not matched to a gene: 2. Germline CDR1 is MDHEN and CDR2 is SYDVKM. The CDR3 coding sequence is TGTGCCAGCAGTTCCGGGACAGGGAACTATGGCTACACCTTC. Its protein is CASSSGTGNYGYTF.

The V gene is TRBV7-2, the J gene TRBJ2-3, with D unclear. CDR1 and CDR2 from the germline V gene are SGHTA and FQGNSA. Trimming took off 3 bases at V and 3 bases at J, with 10 bases between the two ends. The CDR3 extends over 14 amino acids. The chain's CDR3 is CASSFTRSTDTQYF. In DNA form, the CDR3 reads TGTGCCAGCAGCTTCACAAGGAGTACAGATACGCAGTATTTT.

V usage is TRBV7-8 and J usage is TRBJ1-2, with D unresolved. This CDR3 region has 14 residues. Germline loops: CDR1 SGHVS, CDR2 FQNEAQ. V was shortened by 0 bases and J by 8 bases, with 13 bases between the two germline ends. In DNA, the CDR3 is TGTGCCAGCAGCTTAGCGGAGGGTGGAAGCGGCTACACCTTC. Its translation: CASSLAEGGSGYTF.

This clone appeared once. V and J are TRBV6-5 and TRBJ1-2, with TRBD1 as a possible D gene (5 bases). V was cut by 4 bases and J by 8 bases, with 20 bases left in between. The germline V gene has CDR1 MNHEY and CDR2 SVGAGI. The CDR3 length is 15 residues. This CDR3 is CASSFRPQGGKGYTF. The CDR3 DNA reads TGTGCCAGCAGTTTTCGGCCCCAGGGAGGGAAGGGCTACACCTTC.

In its sample, this clone was seen a few times. This chain uses TRBV5-6 with TRBJ1-2, with 7 bases lining up with TRBD1. CDR1 and CDR2 (germline): SGHDT, YYEEEE. CDR3 length: 14 residues. Trimming at V came to 5 bases and at J to 6 bases, leaving 10 bases not matched to a gene. For the CDR3, the DNA is TGTGCCAGCAGGTATTCCGGGACAGTGGATGGCTACACCTTC. Amino acid sequence: CASRYSGTVDGYTF.

The chain recombines TRBV6-6 with TRBJ1-1, with D possibly being TRBD1 (5 bases). The CDR3 has 14 amino acids. CDR1 is MNHNY, CDR2 SVGAGI, per germline (reference sequence). Trimming shortened V by 0 bases and J by 3 bases, and 8 bases separated the two germline ends. The DNA for the CDR3 is TGTGCCAGCAGTTACTCCGGGGGTGACACTGAAGCTTTCTTT. It codes for CASSYSGGDTEAFF.

The chain couples TRBV4-3 to TRBJ1-2, with TRBD1 as a possible D gene (6 bases). V lost 0 bases and J lost 2, with 10 bases in between. Germline V CDR1 and CDR2: LGHNA, YSLEER. CDR3 length equals 15 residues. CDR3 in amino acids: CASSQDQGPNYGYTF. As DNA, the CDR3 is TGCGCCAGCAGCCAAGATCAGGGGCCAAACTATGGCTACACCTTC.

This clone has just a few counts. The genes are TRBV7-8 and TRBJ1-2; 9 nucleotides line up with TRBD1. J lost 4 bases, V lost 5 bases, and 14 bases had no gene match. Germline V gene data show CDR1 as SGHVS and CDR2 as FQNEAQ. The CDR3 totals 17 residues. The CDR3 sequence: CASSPHRDRVGSYGYTF. The CDR3 bases are TGTGCCAGCAGCCCCCACCGGGACAGGGTGGGCAGCTATGGCTACACCTTC.

The chain joins TRBV6-1 to TRBJ2-7, with unresolved D. In germline, CDR1 is MNHNS, CDR2 SASEGT. The ends were cut back, 6 bases at V and 2 bases at J, with 14 bases in the middle. The CDR3 is made up of 14 amino acids. The CDR3 here is CASSLRRSTYEQYF. In DNA, the CDR3 is TGTGCCAGCAGCTTACGGAGATCTACCTACGAGCAGTACTTC.

The CDR3 loop is CASRTGELNTEAFF. DNA for the CDR3: TGTGCCAGCAGAACAGGGGAGCTGAACACTGAAGCTTTCTTT. The chain has TRBV6-1 and TRBJ1-1; 7 bases line up with TRBD1. After removal of 6 bases from V and 0 bases from J, the junction contained 4 bases not matched to a gene. The CDR3 has 14 amino acids. In germline, CDR1 is MNHNS, CDR2 SASEGT.

The chain links TRBV11-3 to TRBJ2-3; possibly TRBD1 or TRBD2 for D (6 bases each). The CDR3 is made up of 16 amino acids. The ends were cut back, 4 bases at V and 0 bases at J, with 14 bases in the middle. The germline gives CDR1 SGHNT, CDR2 YENEEA. CDR3 residues: CASSSPPGASTDTQYF. Here the CDR3 DNA reads TGTGCCAGCAGCTCCCCACCGGGGGCTAGCACAGATACGCAGTATTTT.

This clone turned up a few times. The gene calls are TRBV5-1 and TRBJ1-6; D possibly corresponds to TRBD1 (5 bases). V lost 0 bases to trimming and J lost 8 bases, with 21 bases between them. Germline CDR1 reads SGHRS; CDR2 reads YFSETQ. The CDR3 loop spans 18 amino acids. The CDR3: CASSLDFMTAGGYSPLHF. The CDR3 DNA sequence: TGCGCCAGCAGCTTGGACTTCATGACAGCCGGAGGGTATTCACCCCTCCACTTT.

This chain uses TRBV9 with TRBJ2-3; D is perhaps TRBD2 (5 bases). The CDR3 has 15 amino acids. V was shortened by 1 base and J by 6 bases, with 15 bases between the two germline ends. Germline CDR1 reads SGDLS; CDR2 reads YYNGEE. This chain's CDR3 is CASSVLSAPKDTQYF. The CDR3 DNA reads as TGTGCCAGCAGCGTACTTAGCGCCCCCAAGGATACGCAGTATTTT.

The rearrangement joins TRBV4-1 to TRBJ1-2; TRBD1 might be the D (6 bases). The V end was cut by 7 bases, the J end by 3 bases, with 15 bases between. The CDR3 has 14 residues. The germline V gene encodes CDR1 MGHRA and CDR2 YSYEKL. The CDR3, as DNA: TGCGCCAGCAAGGGGGAGGTGGGTGACTATGGCTACACCTTC. It yields the protein CASKGEVGDYGYTF.

The chain has TRBV27 and TRBJ2-5, with D perhaps assigned TRBD1 or TRBD2 (5 bases each). This CDR3 comprises 13 residues. Germline-derived CDR1 and CDR2 are MNHEY and SMNVEV (reference sequence). V lost 6 bases to trimming and J lost 1 base, with 9 bases between them. The CDR3 nucleotides are TGTGCCAGCAGACTGGGGGTCCAAGAGACCCAGTACTTC. Its translation: CASRLGVQETQYF.

The chain recombines TRBV21-1 with TRBJ1-3. TRBV21-1 is flagged as a pseudogene. This CDR3 has 13 amino acids. The CDR3 nucleotides are TGTGCCAGCATTAGTCGCTCTGGAAACACCATATATTTT. It codes for CASISRSGNTIYF.

The rearrangement uses TRBV6-4 and TRBJ2-3; the match to TRBD2 covers 13 bases. Trimming removed 2 bases from V and 4 bases from J; junction bases left unmatched: 0. Germline lookup yields CDR1 MRHNA and CDR2 SNTAGT. CDR3 size: 15 residues. CDR3 coding DNA: TGTGCCAGCAGTGACACTAGCGGGGGGGCAGATACGCAGTATTTT. This sequence encodes CASSDTSGGADTQYF.

The table lists this clone with a few counts. V gene TRBV15 combines with J gene TRBJ1-4; no clear D gene. The CDR3 runs 13 residues. The V and J ends lost 1 base and 6 bases respectively, with 6 bases between them. CDR1 is LNHNV and CDR2 is YYDKDF in the germline V gene (reference sequence). CDR3: CATSRGGDEKLFF. CDR3 in DNA: TGTGCCACCAGCAGAGGTGGGGATGAAAAACTGTTTTTT.